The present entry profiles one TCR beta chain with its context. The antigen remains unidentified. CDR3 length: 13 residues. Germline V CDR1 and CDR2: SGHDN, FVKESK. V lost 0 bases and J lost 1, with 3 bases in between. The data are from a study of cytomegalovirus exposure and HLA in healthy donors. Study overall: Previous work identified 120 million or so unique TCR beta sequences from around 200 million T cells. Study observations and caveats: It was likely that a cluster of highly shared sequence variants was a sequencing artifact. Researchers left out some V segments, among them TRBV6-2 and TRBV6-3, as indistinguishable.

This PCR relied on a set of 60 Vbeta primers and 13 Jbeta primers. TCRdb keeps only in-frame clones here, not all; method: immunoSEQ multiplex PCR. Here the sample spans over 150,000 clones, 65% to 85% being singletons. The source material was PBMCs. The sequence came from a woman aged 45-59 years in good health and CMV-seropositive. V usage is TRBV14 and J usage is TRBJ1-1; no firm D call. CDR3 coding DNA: TGTGCCAGCAGCCAAGACGGGAACACTGAAGCTTTCTTT. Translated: CASSQDGNTEAFF.